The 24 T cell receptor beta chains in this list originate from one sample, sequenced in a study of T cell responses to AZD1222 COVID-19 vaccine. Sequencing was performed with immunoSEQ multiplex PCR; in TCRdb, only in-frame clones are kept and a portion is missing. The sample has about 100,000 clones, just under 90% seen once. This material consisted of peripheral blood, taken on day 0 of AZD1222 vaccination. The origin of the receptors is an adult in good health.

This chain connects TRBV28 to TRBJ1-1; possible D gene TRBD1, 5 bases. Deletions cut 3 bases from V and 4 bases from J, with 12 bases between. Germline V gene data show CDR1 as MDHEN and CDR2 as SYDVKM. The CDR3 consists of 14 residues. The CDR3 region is CASSLMFGTTEAFF. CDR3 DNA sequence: TGTGCCAGCAGTTTGATGTTTGGGACCACTGAAGCTTTCTTT.

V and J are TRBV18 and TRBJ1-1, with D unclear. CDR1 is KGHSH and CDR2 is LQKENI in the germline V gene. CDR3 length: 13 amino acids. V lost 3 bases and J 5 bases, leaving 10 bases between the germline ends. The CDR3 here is CASSPPTGTEAFF. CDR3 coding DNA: TGTGCCAGCTCACCCCCAACGGGAACTGAAGCTTTCTTT.

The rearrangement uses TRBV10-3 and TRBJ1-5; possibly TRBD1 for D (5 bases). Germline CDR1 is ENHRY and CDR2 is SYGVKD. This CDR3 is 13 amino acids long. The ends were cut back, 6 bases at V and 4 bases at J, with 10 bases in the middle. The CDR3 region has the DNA TGTGCCATCAGCCAACAGGAGAATCAGCCCCAGCATTTT. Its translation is CAISQQENQPQHF.

This CDR3 reads CASSGGQGNGYTF. The CDR3 DNA is TGTGCCAGCAGTGGGGGACAGGGTAACGGCTACACCTTC. J is TRBJ1-2 and V is TRBV27; 9 bases align to TRBD1. V was pared by 5 bases and J by 8 bases, with 6 bases of the junction left unmatched. This CDR3 is 13 amino acids long. Per the germline V gene, CDR1 is MNHEY and CDR2 is SMNVEV (reference sequence).

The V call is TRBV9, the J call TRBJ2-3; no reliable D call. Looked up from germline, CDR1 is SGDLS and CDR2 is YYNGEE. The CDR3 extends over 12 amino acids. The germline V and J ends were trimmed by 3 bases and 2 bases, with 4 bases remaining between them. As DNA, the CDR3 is TGTGCCAGCAGCGGGAACACAGATACGCAGTATTTT. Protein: CASSGNTDTQYF.

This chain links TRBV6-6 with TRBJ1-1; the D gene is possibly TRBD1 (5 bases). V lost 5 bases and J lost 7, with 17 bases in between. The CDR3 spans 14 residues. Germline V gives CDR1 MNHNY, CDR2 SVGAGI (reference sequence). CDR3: CASSIWPGLVEAFF. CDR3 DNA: TGTGCCAGCAGTATTTGGCCAGGGCTTGTTGAAGCTTTCTTT.

CDR3 coding DNA: TGTGCCAGCAGCCGTAACAGGGGGCAAAGGACTTATAATTCACCCCTCCACTTT. Translation: CASSRNRGQRTYNSPLHF. V usage is TRBV9 and J usage is TRBJ1-6, with 9 bases lining up with TRBD1. V was clipped by 4 bases and J by 4 bases; unmatched bases: 12. This CDR3 has 18 residues. Germline V gene data show CDR1 as SGDLS and CDR2 as YYNGEE.

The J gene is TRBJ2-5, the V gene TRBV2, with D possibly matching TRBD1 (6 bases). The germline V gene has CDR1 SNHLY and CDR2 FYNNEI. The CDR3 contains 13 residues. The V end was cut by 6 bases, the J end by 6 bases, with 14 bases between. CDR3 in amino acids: CASRTQGTQTQYF. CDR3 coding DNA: TGTGCCAGCAGGACACAGGGCACGCAGACCCAGTACTTC.

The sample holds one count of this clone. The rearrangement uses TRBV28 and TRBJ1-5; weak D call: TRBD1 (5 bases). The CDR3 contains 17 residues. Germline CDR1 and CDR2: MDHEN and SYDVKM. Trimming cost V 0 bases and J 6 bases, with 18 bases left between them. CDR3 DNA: TGTGCCAGCAGTTTATGGGGGGGGGAAATCTCAGGTCAGCCCCAGCATTTT. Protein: CASSLWGGEISGQPQHF.

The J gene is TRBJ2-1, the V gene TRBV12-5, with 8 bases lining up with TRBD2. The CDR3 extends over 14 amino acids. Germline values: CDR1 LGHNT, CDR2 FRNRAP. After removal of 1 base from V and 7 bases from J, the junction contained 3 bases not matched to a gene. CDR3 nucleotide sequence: TGTGCTAGTGGTTTGGCGGGGGGGCGGAATGAGCAGTTCTTC. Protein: CASGLAGGRNEQFF.

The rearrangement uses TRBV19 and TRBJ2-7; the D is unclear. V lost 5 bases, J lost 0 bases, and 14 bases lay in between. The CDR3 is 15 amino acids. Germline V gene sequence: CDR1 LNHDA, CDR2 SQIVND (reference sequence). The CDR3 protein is CASSQFGSSSYEQYF. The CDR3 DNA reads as TGTGCCAGTAGTCAGTTCGGCTCCAGCTCCTACGAGCAGTACTTC.

The CDR3 nucleotides are TGTGCCAGCAGTCGGGGACTAGCAAACATTCAGTACTTC. Translated, it gives CASSRGLANIQYF. The V gene is TRBV2, the J gene TRBJ2-4, with 9 positions matching TRBD2. With V trimmed by 5 bases and J by 6 bases, 2 bases remained unmatched. This CDR3 is built from 13 residues. Germline V gene lookup returns CDR1 SNHLY and CDR2 FYNNEI.

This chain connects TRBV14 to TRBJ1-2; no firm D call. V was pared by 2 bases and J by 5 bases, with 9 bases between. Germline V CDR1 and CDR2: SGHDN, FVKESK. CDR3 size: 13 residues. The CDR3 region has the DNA TGTGCCAGCAGCCAATTGCAACAGTATGGCTACACCTTC. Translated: CASSQLQQYGYTF.

CDR3 loop: CSASNPETGTQYF. The CDR3 coding sequence is TGCAGTGCTAGTAATCCCGAGACGGGGACCCAGTACTTC. The gene calls are TRBV20-1 and TRBJ2-5; the D is unclear. Germline CDR1 DFQATT, CDR2 SNEGSKA (reference sequence). Trimming took off 3 bases at V and 7 bases at J, with 15 bases between the two ends. The length of the CDR3 is 13 residues.

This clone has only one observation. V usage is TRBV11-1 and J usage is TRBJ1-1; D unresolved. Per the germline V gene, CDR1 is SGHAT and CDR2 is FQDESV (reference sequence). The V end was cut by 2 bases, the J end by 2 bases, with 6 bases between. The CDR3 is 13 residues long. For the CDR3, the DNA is TGTGCCAGCAGCTTAAGCTTAAACACTGAAGCTTTCTTT. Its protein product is CASSLSLNTEAFF.

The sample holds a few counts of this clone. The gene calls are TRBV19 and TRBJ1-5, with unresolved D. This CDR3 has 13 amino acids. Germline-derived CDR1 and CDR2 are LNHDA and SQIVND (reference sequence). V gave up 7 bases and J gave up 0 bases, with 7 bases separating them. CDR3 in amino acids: CASNVNSNQPQHF. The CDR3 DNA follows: TGTGCCAGTAACGTAAATAGCAATCAGCCCCAGCATTTT.

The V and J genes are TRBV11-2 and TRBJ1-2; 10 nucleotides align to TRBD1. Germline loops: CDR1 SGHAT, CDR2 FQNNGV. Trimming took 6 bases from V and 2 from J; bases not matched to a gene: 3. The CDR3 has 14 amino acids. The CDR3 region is CASRTGGANYGYTF. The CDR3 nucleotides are TGTGCCAGCAGGACAGGGGGCGCCAACTATGGCTACACCTTC.

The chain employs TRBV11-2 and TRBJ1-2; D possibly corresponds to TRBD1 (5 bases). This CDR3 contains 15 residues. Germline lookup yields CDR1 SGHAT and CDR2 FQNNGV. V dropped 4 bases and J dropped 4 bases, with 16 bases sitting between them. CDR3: CASSSHPTASYGYTF. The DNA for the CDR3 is TGTGCCAGCAGCTCACACCCGACAGCATCCTATGGCTACACCTTC.

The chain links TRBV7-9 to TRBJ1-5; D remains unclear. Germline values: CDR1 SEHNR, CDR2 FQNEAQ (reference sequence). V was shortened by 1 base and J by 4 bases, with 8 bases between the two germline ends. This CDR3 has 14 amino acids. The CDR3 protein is CASSLGNGNQPQHF. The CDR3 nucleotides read TGTGCCAGCAGCTTAGGTAACGGGAATCAGCCCCAGCATTTT. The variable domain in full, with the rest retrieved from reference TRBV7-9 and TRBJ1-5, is DTGVSQNPRHKITKRGQNVTFRCDPISEHNRLYWYRQTLGQGPEFLTYFQNEAQLEKSRLLSDRFSAERPKGSFSTLEIQRTEQGDSAMYLCASSLGNGNQPQHFGDGTRLSIL.

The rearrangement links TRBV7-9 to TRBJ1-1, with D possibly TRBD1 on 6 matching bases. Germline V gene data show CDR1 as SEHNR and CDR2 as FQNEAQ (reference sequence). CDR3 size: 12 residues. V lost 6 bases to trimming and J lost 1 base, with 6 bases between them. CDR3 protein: CASRGQNTEAFF. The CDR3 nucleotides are TGTGCCAGCAGGGGACAGAACACTGAAGCTTTCTTT.

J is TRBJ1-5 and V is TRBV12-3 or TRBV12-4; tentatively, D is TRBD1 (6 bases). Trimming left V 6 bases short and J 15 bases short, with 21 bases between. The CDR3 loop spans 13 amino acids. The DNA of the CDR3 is TGTGCCAGCAGCCAGCAGGCGGGGACAACTGTGCATTTT. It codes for CASSQQAGTTVHF.

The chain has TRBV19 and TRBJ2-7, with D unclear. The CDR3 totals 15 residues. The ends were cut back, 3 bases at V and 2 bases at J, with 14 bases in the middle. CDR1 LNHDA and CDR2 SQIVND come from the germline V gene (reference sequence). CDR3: CASSIGGLSPYEQYF. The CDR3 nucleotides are TGTGCCAGTAGTATCGGCGGTCTATCCCCCTACGAGCAGTACTTC.

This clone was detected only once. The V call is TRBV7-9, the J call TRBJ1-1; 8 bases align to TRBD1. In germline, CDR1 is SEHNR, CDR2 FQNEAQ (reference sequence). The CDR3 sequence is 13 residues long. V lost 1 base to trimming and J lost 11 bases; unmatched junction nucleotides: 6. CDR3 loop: CASSLDGQGGAFF. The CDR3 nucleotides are TGTGCCAGCAGCTTAGATGGACAGGGTGGGGCTTTCTTT.

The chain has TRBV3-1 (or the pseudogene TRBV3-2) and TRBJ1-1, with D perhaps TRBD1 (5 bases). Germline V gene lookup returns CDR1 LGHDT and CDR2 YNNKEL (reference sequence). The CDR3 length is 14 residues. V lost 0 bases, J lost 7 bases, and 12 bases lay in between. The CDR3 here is CASSQEAGGGEAFF. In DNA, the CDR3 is TGTGCCAGCAGCCAAGAGGCGGGGGGTGGTGAAGCTTTCTTT.